This T cell receptor (beta chain) is from a study of shared clonotypes between healthy human individuals. Broader study findings: A small donor pool kept down the genetic and exposure-history diversity that was represented. Sampling covered nothing but blood. Tissue TCR repertoires likely differ from those found in blood.

How the authors handled the data: ImmunoSEQ supplied junction-only sequences lacking quality scores, so filtering was different. TCRdb keeps only in-frame clones here, not all; method: immunoSEQ multiplex PCR. V and J calls plus clone size are reproduced from that table; the DNA served to infer D and trimming. The profile covers some 900,000 clones, with about three quarters appearing a single time and 1.5% taken by the ten largest. As concerns this clone: Its cognate antigen is unknown.

V was pared by 4 bases and J by 5 bases, with 9 bases of the junction left unmatched. Germline V gene sequence: CDR1 SGHDN, CDR2 FVKESK. The CDR3 consists of 15 residues. This TCR came from a man younger than 30 in good health. V and J are TRBV14 and TRBJ2-5, with TRBD2 identical over 8 bases. Specimen: memory CD4+ T cells sorted from blood. Sample subset: CD45RA-negative fraction. CDR3 nucleotides: TGTGCCAGCAGCCGTCCGGGACTAGTCGGGGAGACCCAGTACTTC. It translates to CASSRPGLVGETQYF.